The sequence of this T cell receptor (beta chain) was determined in a study of blood T cell repertoires in COVID-19. Study-wide context: From the United States, Italy and Spain came samples of acute and convalescent COVID-19. T cells, B-cell-depleted T cells, or PBMCs provided the cDNA or gDNA that served as material.

Authors' processing steps: Amplification of reference gene primers provided the estimated nucleated cell counts. Repertoires were generated with immunoSEQ multiplex PCR, while TCRdb's copy carries only in-frame clones and drops some. That table furnishes V, J and clone size, whereas the DNA furnished D and trimming. This sample has a few hundred thousand clones; around 84% occur once, and the top ten carry approximately 5%. V lost 1 base and J lost 3, with 10 bases in between. The V gene's germline CDR1 is SNHLY and CDR2 FYNNEI. CDR3 size: 15 residues. Source material: peripheral blood. The chain links TRBV2 to TRBJ1-5; D possibly corresponds to TRBD1 (5 bases). The sequence was collected from a woman between 55 and 75 years old who had recovered from COVID-19. The CDR3 coding sequence is TGTGCCAGCAGTGAAGGGGGCATAGCCAATCAGCCCCAGCATTTT. It codes for CASSEGGIANQPQHF.